A single sample gave rise to the 2 T cell receptor beta chains below, sequenced in a study of blood T cell repertoires in COVID-19. Assay: immunoSEQ multiplex PCR; the TCRdb copy retains only in-frame clones and omits some. The sample carries approximately 150,000 clones, roughly 85% recorded once. Input material: PBMCs or T cells enriched from blood (not recorded which). All receptors come from a woman between 65 and 79 years old in a cohort exposed to, infected with or recovered from COVID-19 (not recorded which).

This clone was observed a few times. This chain joins TRBV28 and TRBJ2-1; tentatively, D is TRBD1 (6 bases). The CDR3 extends over 15 amino acids. From germline, CDR1 is MDHEN and CDR2 SYDVKM. V shed 3 bases and J shed 6 bases, with 15 bases lying between them. DNA of the CDR3: TGTGCCAGCAGTTTGTCAGGGGCGCTGGGCAATGAGCAGTTCTTC. Protein product: CASSLSGALGNEQFF.

The gene calls are TRBV5-1 and TRBJ2-4; TRBD1 agrees at 7 bases. CDR1 and CDR2 from the germline V gene are SGHRS and YFSETQ. Losses at the gene ends were 4 bases for V and 7 bases for J; bases not matched to a gene: 11. This CDR3 has 15 amino acids. CDR3 protein: CASSQTGPKRNIQYF. For the CDR3, the DNA is TGCGCCAGCAGCCAGACAGGGCCGAAGAGGAACATTCAGTACTTC.